These T cell receptor beta chains were read from a single sample in a study of cytomegalovirus exposure and HLA in healthy donors. The data were produced by immunoSEQ multiplex PCR, yet TCRdb's version contains in-frame clones alone and is incomplete. Of about 200,000 clones listed, roughly three quarters are singletons. Specimen: PBMCs. These receptors were taken from a male donor in good health and CMV-seropositive. The CDR3 runs from the conserved cysteine through the conserved F or W. The D gene is left open where the match is weak. Size is omitted from some rows. Given values are once, few, many or a class for expanded clones.

V gene: TRBV7-9
D gene: NA
clone size: NA
J gene: TRBJ1-5
CDR3 DNA: TGTGCCAGCAGCTTACTCCAGGGGTCTCCCCAGCATTTT
CDR3 protein: CASSLLQGSPQHF

V gene: TRBV21-1
D gene: NA
clone size: few
J gene: TRBJ2-1
CDR3 DNA: TGTGCCAGCAGCTCCAGTCGACAGCGGGAGGGCTACAATGAGCAGTTCTTC
CDR3 protein: CASSSSRQREGYNEQFF

V gene: TRBV6-4
D gene: TRBD2
clone size: once
J gene: TRBJ2-1
CDR3 DNA: TGTGCCAGCAGCACCGGGACTAGCGGTTACAATGAGCAGTTCTTC
CDR3 protein: CASSTGTSGYNEQFF

V gene: TRBV28
D gene: TRBD1
clone size: NA
J gene: TRBJ1-6
CDR3 DNA: TGTGCCAGCAGTTTAAGGGACAGGTATTCACCCCTCCACTTT
CDR3 protein: CASSLRDRYSPLHF

V gene: TRBV28
D gene: TRBD2
clone size: few
J gene: TRBJ2-7
CDR3 DNA: TGTGCCAGCAGCCAATCAACCGGGACTAAGTCGTACGAGCAGTACTTC
CDR3 protein: CASSQSTGTKSYEQYF

V gene: TRBV12-5
D gene: TRBD2
clone size: NA
J gene: TRBJ2-7
CDR3 DNA: TGTGCTAGTTCGGGGGGCTACGAGCAGTACTTC
CDR3 protein: CASSGGYEQYF

V gene: TRBV18
D gene: NA
clone size: once
J gene: TRBJ1-1
CDR3 DNA: TGTGCCAGCTCACCCCAGGGAGGAGTGAACACTGAAGCTTTCTTT
CDR3 protein: CASSPQGGVNTEAFF

V gene: TRBV28
D gene: NA
clone size: NA
J gene: TRBJ2-2
CDR3 DNA: TGTGCCAGCAGTTTATTCCGGGACTTGATCCTCTCCACGAACACCGGGGAGCTGTTTTTT
CDR3 protein: CASSLFRDLILSTNTGELFF

V gene: TRBV7-8
D gene: TRBD2
clone size: few
J gene: TRBJ2-7
CDR3 DNA: TGTGCCAGCAGCTTAGCCGGGGGGGATTGGGAGCAGTACTTC
CDR3 protein: CASSLAGGDWEQYF

V gene: TRBV7-2
D gene: TRBD2
clone size: few
J gene: TRBJ2-7
CDR3 DNA: TGTGCCAGCAGCAAGGAGACTAGCGGGAGGGTCTACGAGCAGTACTTC
CDR3 protein: CASSKETSGRVYEQYF

V gene: TRBV5-1
D gene: NA
clone size: NA
J gene: TRBJ2-7
CDR3 DNA: TGCGCCAGCAGCTTGCGCCTGGCGGAGAAGTACGAGCAGTACTTC
CDR3 protein: CASSLRLAEKYEQYF

V gene: TRBV9
D gene: NA
clone size: NA
J gene: TRBJ2-3
CDR3 DNA: TGTGCCAGCAGCGTTGACTACAGCACAGATACGCAGTATTTT
CDR3 protein: CASSVDYSTDTQYF

V gene: TRBV2
D gene: NA
clone size: once
J gene: TRBJ1-6
CDR3 DNA: TGTGCCAGCCGGTCGGTGGGGAGCTCCTATAATTCACCCCTCCACTTT
CDR3 protein: CASRSVGSSYNSPLHF

V gene: TRBV9
D gene: TRBD2
clone size: NA
J gene: TRBJ2-1
CDR3 DNA: TGTGCCAGCAGCGTAGATGGGACTACGTACAATGAGCAGTTCTTC
CDR3 protein: CASSVDGTTYNEQFF

V gene: TRBV5-4
D gene: NA
clone size: NA
J gene: TRBJ1-4
CDR3 DNA: TGTGCCAGCAGCTCCACAGGACAGTCAAATGAAAAACTGTTTTTT
CDR3 protein: CASSSTGQSNEKLFF

V gene: TRBV30
D gene: NA
clone size: NA
J gene: TRBJ2-7
CDR3 DNA: TGTGCCTGGAGCCCTCTCCGCGGGGTCTCCTACGAGCAGTACTTC
CDR3 protein: CAWSPLRGVSYEQYF

V gene: TRBV5-1
D gene: NA
clone size: NA
J gene: TRBJ2-2
CDR3 DNA: TGCGCCAGCAACCCGACAGGGAACACCGGGGAGCTGTTTTTT
CDR3 protein: CASNPTGNTGELFF

V gene: TRBV5-1
D gene: TRBD1
clone size: NA
J gene: TRBJ1-4
CDR3 DNA: TGCGCCAGCAGCTCGGGACAGATTAATGAAAAACTGTTTTTT
CDR3 protein: CASSSGQINEKLFF